The T cell receptor (beta chain) described here comes from a study of type 1 regulatory T cells. On the study more broadly: T-allo10 is a Tr1-enriched, alloantigen-specific CD4 T cell product made in vitro.

V trimming: 4 bases; J trimming: 5 bases; junction bases outside the gene matches: 2. Germline V gene sequence: CDR1 SGHRS, CDR2 YFSETQ. This CDR3 contains 15 residues. TCRdb redid the calling of the reads with MiXCR, one entry per CDR3 protein. The sample lists 35,000 to 50,000 distinct CDR3 sequences, 10% to 15% occurring once. This clonotype is medium-sized. No antigen is known for it. Study-level points and caveats: Compared with non-Tr1 cells, Tr1 cells showed a narrower TCR repertoire.

Sequenced: cultured non-Tr1 T cells, either the whole culture or a sorted T cell fraction (not recorded which). V usage is TRBV5-1 and J usage is TRBJ2-1; the match to TRBD2 covers 14 bases. This sequence was found in a human donor in good health. The CDR3 loop is CASSPGLAGDNEQFF. The CDR3 nucleotides are TGCGCCAGCAGCCCGGGACTAGCGGGAGACAATGAGCAGTTCTTC.